What follows are 11 T cell receptor beta chains derived from one specimen sequenced in a study of shared clonotypes between healthy human individuals. Profiled with immunoSEQ multiplex PCR; TCRdb holds only in-frame clones, not every one. Among fewer than 1.6 million clones listed, around 98.5% were seen once. Sequenced sample: naive CD4+ T cells sorted from blood. Subset: CD45RA+ positively selected. These receptors were obtained from a man aged 25 to 40 in good health.

This chain uses TRBV6-5 with TRBJ2-7; tentatively, D is TRBD1 (7 bases). V shed 6 bases and J shed 5 bases, with 14 bases lying between them. The CDR3 is 13 residues long. Per germline, CDR1 MNHEY and CDR2 SVGAGI. The CDR3 sequence: CASSRQGGNEQYF. The CDR3 DNA reads TGTGCCAGCAGCCGACAGGGAGGCAACGAGCAGTACTTC.

This chain links TRBV5-1 with TRBJ2-3; TRBD1 agrees at 12 bases. The V gene's germline CDR1 is SGHRS and CDR2 YFSETQ. V shed 3 bases, J shed 6 bases, and the junction held 8 bases outside the gene matches. The CDR3 has 16 residues. CDR3 nucleotides: TGCGCCAGCAGCTCGGGGGCCGGGACAGGGGGCGATACGCAGTATTTT. This sequence encodes CASSSGAGTGGDTQYF.

The J gene is TRBJ2-3, the V gene TRBV5-4; TRBD2 matches at 7 bases. V lost 4 bases and J lost 4; bases outside the gene matches: 6. The CDR3 runs 14 residues. Germline-derived CDR1 and CDR2 are SGHNT and YYREEE (reference sequence). The chain's CDR3 is CASSPWGGADTQYF. The CDR3 DNA sequence: TGTGCCAGCAGCCCCTGGGGGGGGGCAGATACGCAGTATTTT.

A note on this clone: In the same sample, other DNA sequences code for this CDR3. The chain joins TRBV14 to TRBJ1-1, with 8 bases matching TRBD1. CDR3 length: 15 amino acids. With 4 bases clipped from V and 2 bases from J, the junction kept 6 bases outside the gene matches. The V gene's germline CDR1 is SGHDN and CDR2 FVKESK. This CDR3 is CASSLRTGLNTEAFF. As DNA, the CDR3 is TGTGCCAGCAGCCTCCGGACAGGGCTCAACACTGAAGCTTTCTTT.

J is TRBJ2-1 and V is TRBV10-2; TRBD2 agrees at 13 bases. Germline values: CDR1 WSHSY, CDR2 SAAADI. The CDR3 is 15 residues long. The junction had 5 bases not matched to a gene; V was cut back by 6 bases and J by 6 bases. The CDR3 nucleotides are TGCGCCAGCAGCCGAGGGACTAGCGGGGCCAATGAGCAGTTCTTC. The encoded protein is CASSRGTSGANEQFF.

The chain uses TRBV5-1 and TRBJ2-3; TRBD2 matches 8 bases. CDR1 is SGHRS, CDR2 YFSETQ, per germline. The V gene end was trimmed by 2 bases and the J gene end by 2 bases; junction bases not matched to a gene: 7. This CDR3 has 16 amino acids. CDR3 DNA: TGCGCCAGCAGCTTCGGACTAGCAGACCTCACAGATACGCAGTATTTT. It codes for CASSFGLADLTDTQYF.

V and J are TRBV7-6 and TRBJ2-2; D not certain. Germline V lookup: CDR1 SGHVS, CDR2 FNYEAQ. V was pared by 2 bases and J by 8 bases, with 9 bases between. This CDR3 comprises 13 residues. DNA of the CDR3: TGTGCCAGCAGCTTACAAGCACGGGGGGAGCTGTTTTTT. Its translation: CASSLQARGELFF.

V is TRBV9 and J is TRBJ2-1, with 9 positions matching TRBD2. V shed 4 bases, J shed 9 bases, and the junction held 8 bases outside the gene matches. CDR1 is SGDLS, CDR2 YYNGEE, per germline. The CDR3 length is 14 residues. The CDR3 nucleotides are TGTGCCAGCAGCCTTTCAGCGGGAGGTGGTGAGCAGTTCTTC. Encoded protein: CASSLSAGGGEQFF.

The chain has TRBV18 and TRBJ2-7; 12 nucleotides agree with TRBD2. This CDR3 has 14 residues. The germline CDR1 and CDR2 sequences are KGHSH and LQKENI. The V gene end was trimmed by 8 bases and the J gene end by 5 bases; junction bases not matched to a gene: 7. In DNA form, the CDR3 reads TGTGCCAGCACCTGGACTAGCGGGACCAACGAGCAGTACTTC. Protein product: CASTWTSGTNEQYF.

The J gene is TRBJ2-2, the V gene TRBV28; D is uncertain. This CDR3 comprises 11 residues. With 5 bases removed from V and 7 bases from J, the gap between germline ends came to 5 bases. CDR1 and CDR2 (germline): MDHEN, SYDVKM. The CDR3: CASSRIGELFF. CDR3 nucleotides: TGTGCCAGCAGTCGCATCGGGGAGCTGTTTTTT.

The chain uses TRBV15 and TRBJ1-1; TRBD1 matches at 7 bases. Germline V gives CDR1 LNHNV, CDR2 YYDKDF (reference sequence). This CDR3 contains 15 residues. V lost 2 bases to trimming and J lost 2 bases; unmatched junction nucleotides: 5. CDR3: CATSRQQGTNTEAFF. The CDR3 DNA follows: TGTGCCACCAGCAGACAACAGGGGACCAACACTGAAGCTTTCTTT.